This TCR beta chain was identified during a study of cytomegalovirus exposure and HLA in healthy donors. Notes on the study in general: Previously analyzed data showed that most TCR beta V segments were productive at a frequency of about 87% or about 30%.

The CDR3 has 16 residues. In germline, CDR1 is SGHAT, CDR2 FQNNGV. Trimming took 0 bases from V and 8 from J; bases not matched to a gene: 6. Vbeta (60) and Jbeta (13) primers were used in the PCR. Authors' data handling: It was a later analysis that counted approximately 81 million unique TCR beta chains, of which approximately 9.9 million were shared. The data were produced by immunoSEQ multiplex PCR, yet TCRdb's version contains in-frame clones alone and is incomplete. V, J and clone size derive from that table, while D and trimming were established from the DNA sequence. The sample consists of roughly 150,000 clones, about 85% of them appearing once. About this clone: Its antigen is not known.

The rearrangement uses TRBV11-2 and TRBJ2-1; 11 bases map to TRBD2. Sequencing was performed on PBMCs. This TCR came from a man aged 30 to 45 in good health and CMV-seropositive. The CDR3 sequence is CASSLEGLAASYEQFF. CDR3 in DNA: TGTGCCAGCAGCTTAGAGGGACTAGCGGCGAGCTATGAGCAGTTCTTC.